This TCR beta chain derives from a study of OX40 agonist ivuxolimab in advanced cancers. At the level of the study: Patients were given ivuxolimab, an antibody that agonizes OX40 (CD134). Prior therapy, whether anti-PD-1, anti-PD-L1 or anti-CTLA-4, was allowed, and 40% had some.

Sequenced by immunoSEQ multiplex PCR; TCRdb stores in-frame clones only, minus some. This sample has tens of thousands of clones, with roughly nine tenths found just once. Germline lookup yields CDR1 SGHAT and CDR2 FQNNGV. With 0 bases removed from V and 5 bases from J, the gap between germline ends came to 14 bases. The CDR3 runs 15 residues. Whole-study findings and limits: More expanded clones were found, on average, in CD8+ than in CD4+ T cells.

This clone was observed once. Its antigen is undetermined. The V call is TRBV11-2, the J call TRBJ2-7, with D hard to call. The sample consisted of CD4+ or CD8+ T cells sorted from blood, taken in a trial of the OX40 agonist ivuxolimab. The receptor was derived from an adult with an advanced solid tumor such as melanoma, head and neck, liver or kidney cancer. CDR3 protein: CASSLDLGWGNEQYF. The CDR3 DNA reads TGTGCCAGCAGCTTAGACCTCGGGTGGGGAAACGAGCAGTACTTC.